The 10 T cell receptor beta chains reported below all come from one sample, sequenced in a study of response to subunit inactivated influenza vaccine (dated by TCRdb to the late 2010s). The library was made by RT-PCR. The instrument given in TCRdb is Illumina HiSeq 2500. TCRdb cleaned the public reads at Q25 with fastp, built clones with MiXCR and kept in-frame beta chains. Rows are combined by CDR3 protein, so each entry shows the most common genes and DNA. For this sample the table gives roughly 650,000 distinct CDR3 sequences, of which approximately 15% were detected only once. Approximately 7.6% of the sample is taken by the ten largest. This material consisted of PBMCs from blood, taken 14 to 15 days before vaccination. These receptor sequences come from a man aged 50 to 59 who received an inactivated influenza vaccine. Donor details come from another sample of the same person, matched by shared clones.

This clonotype was seen a few times. The chain uses TRBV7-2 and TRBJ1-1, with a possible D match to TRBD1 (5 bases). Trimming left V 5 bases short and J 0 bases short, with 10 bases between. The V gene's germline CDR1 is SGHTA and CDR2 FQGNSA. The CDR3 is made up of 14 amino acids. The CDR3 region is CASSQQALNTEAFF. The CDR3, as DNA: TGTGCCAGCAGCCAACAGGCATTGAACACTGAAGCTTTCTTT.

In this sample, this clonotype turned up many times. The DNA of the CDR3 is TGCGCCAGCAGCTTGGCCAGGGAAGAGACCCAGTACTTC. It specifies CASSLAREETQYF. The chain couples TRBV5-1 to TRBJ2-5; D possibly corresponds to TRBD1 (5 bases). Per the germline V gene, CDR1 is SGHRS and CDR2 is YFSETQ. Trimming took 0 bases from V and 3 from J, leaving 6 bases between them. This CDR3 region has 13 residues. Filled out from reference TRBV5-1 and TRBJ2-5, the complete variable domain reads KAGVTQTPRYLIKTRGQQVTLSCSPISGHRSVSWYQQTPGQGLQFLFEYFSETQRNKGNFPGRFSGRQFSNSRSEMNVSTLELGDSALYLCASSLAREETQYFGPGTRLLVL.

The sample holds a few counts of this clonotype. The V gene is TRBV7-9, the J gene TRBJ2-3; D gene uncertain. V lost 1 base and J lost 7, with 6 bases in between. Germline CDR1 reads SEHNR; CDR2 reads FQNEAQ (reference sequence). CDR3 length equals 12 residues. CDR3 in amino acids: CASSLDAYTQYF. DNA of the CDR3: TGTGCCAGCAGCTTAGACGCTTATACGCAGTATTTT.

This rearrangement joins TRBV25-1 to TRBJ2-1, with D uncertain. Per germline, CDR1 MGHDK and CDR2 SYGVNS. The CDR3 loop spans 15 amino acids. Trimming took off 8 bases at V and 1 base at J, with 15 bases between the two ends. The CDR3 nucleotides read TGTGCCAGCGGCCAAATAGGGTCTTCCTACAATGAGCAGTTCTTC. Protein product: CASGQIGSSYNEQFF.

This clonotype was detected a few times. This chain joins TRBV5-8 and TRBJ1-3; no clear D. CDR1 is SGHTS, CDR2 YDEGEE, per germline. The CDR3 runs 15 residues. V was shortened by 4 bases and J by 7 bases, with 18 bases between the two germline ends. In nucleotides, the CDR3 is TGTGCCAGCAGCGTCTCAGGCGACCGCCTTAACACCATATATTTT. Translating it yields CASSVSGDRLNTIYF.

This chain links TRBV6-7 with TRBJ2-3; D uncertain. TRBV6-7 is designated an ORF whose function remains uncertain. With 4 bases removed from V and 2 bases from J, the gap between germline ends came to 16 bases. The CDR3 has 16 residues. The CDR3, as DNA: TGTGCCAGCAGTTCGTTTACGGTGGGGATCACAGATACGCAGTATTTT. Amino acids: CASSSFTVGITDTQYF.

This clonotype was observed at least ten times. J is TRBJ2-5 and V is TRBV7-9, with unresolved D. Trimming took 1 base from V and 5 from J, leaving 11 bases between them. CDR1 SEHNR and CDR2 FQNEAQ come from the germline V gene (reference sequence). The CDR3 loop spans 14 amino acids. CDR3 in DNA: TGTGCCAGCAGCTTAGACAACGGCTCGGAGACCCAGTACTTC. Its protein is CASSLDNGSETQYF.

CDR3 coding DNA: TGTGCCAGCAGTTTGACGGTCCCCGTGGCTCTTCCCTACGAGCAGTACTTC. It specifies CASSLTVPVALPYEQYF. This chain uses TRBV28 with TRBJ2-7, with D hard to call. Germline loops: CDR1 MDHEN, CDR2 SYDVKM. V was cut by 3 bases and J by 2 bases, with 20 bases left in between. The CDR3 loop spans 17 amino acids.

The rearrangement uses TRBV29-1 and TRBJ2-1, with a weak D call TRBD2 (7 bases). This CDR3 is 16 amino acids long. CDR1 and CDR2 from the germline V gene are SQVTM and ANQGSEA. V dropped 4 bases and J dropped 6 bases, with 22 bases sitting between them. The chain's CDR3 is CSVGGATSVPLNEQFF. The DNA of the CDR3 is TGCAGCGTTGGGGGGGCTACTAGCGTTCCCCTCAATGAGCAGTTCTTC.

This clonotype was counted between two and nine times. The chain employs TRBV5-5 and TRBJ2-7; the match to TRBD2 covers 9 bases. The germline V gene has CDR1 SGHKS and CDR2 YYEKEE (reference sequence). This CDR3 has 13 residues. V shed 2 bases and J 5 bases; nucleotides not matched to a gene: 2. CDR3 sequence reads: CASSFGGRDEQYF. The CDR3 nucleotides are TGTGCCAGCAGCTTTGGCGGGAGGGACGAGCAGTACTTC.